This T cell receptor (beta chain) was sequenced in a study of blood T cell repertoires in COVID-19. On the study more broadly: Both acute and convalescent COVID-19 samples were obtained from the United States, Italy and Spain. From T cells, B-cell-depleted T cells, or PBMCs came the material, which was cDNA or gDNA.

Authors' processing steps: Nucleated cell counts were estimated from reference gene primer amplification. Assay used: immunoSEQ multiplex PCR; TCRdb lists only in-frame clones, some missing. Clone size and the V and J calls come from that table; the DNA yielded D and trimming. Of tens of thousands of clones in the sample, 84% are singletons; the top ten hold about 1.6%. Germline-derived CDR1 and CDR2 are SGHAT and FQNNGV. V lost 0 bases to trimming and J lost 6 bases; unmatched junction nucleotides: 10. The CDR3 covers 17 residues. The TCR comes from a man aged 50-60 years with acute or convalescent COVID-19. V is TRBV11-2 and J is TRBJ2-1; TRBD1 matches at 8 bases. The sequencing sample was made of peripheral blood. The CDR3 region is CASSLDRRQGKGNEQFF. The CDR3 coding sequence is TGTGCCAGCAGCTTAGATCGTAGACAGGGGAAGGGCAATGAGCAGTTCTTC.